Below are 27 T cell receptor beta chains sequenced from a single sample in a study of blood T cell repertoires in COVID-19. The protocol was immunoSEQ multiplex PCR, while the TCRdb copy is restricted to in-frame clones and leaves out a portion. The table has 100,000 to 150,000 clones, roughly nine tenths seen once. Input material: peripheral blood. The receptors stem from a man between 65 and 79 years old with active or convalescent COVID-19.

The chain employs TRBV7-3 and TRBJ2-3; perhaps TRBD1 as D (6 bases). With 4 bases removed from V and 7 bases from J, the gap between germline ends came to 12 bases. The CDR3 sequence is 13 residues long. Germline CDR1 and CDR2: SGHTA and FQGTGA. The CDR3 loop is CASSSTGLYTQYF. CDR3 nucleotides: TGTGCCAGCAGCTCGACAGGTTTGTATACGCAGTATTTT.

The genes are TRBV7-2 and TRBJ2-1; 11 nucleotides align to TRBD1. After removal of 7 bases from V and 4 bases from J, the junction contained 6 bases not matched to a gene. Germline CDR1 SGHTA, CDR2 FQGNSA. This CDR3 has 15 amino acids. The CDR3 DNA follows: TGTGCCAGCAAGGTTGGACAGGGGGCGTACAATGAGCAGTTCTTC. Amino acid sequence: CASKVGQGAYNEQFF.

The V and J genes are TRBV21-1 and TRBJ2-1; the D call TRBD2 from the table was never checked on the DNA. TRBV21-1 represents a pseudogene. There are 20 residues in the CDR3. CDR3 coding DNA: TGTGCCAGCACCGAAACGACGGGTCCGGGACTAGCGGGAGGGCCCGATGAGCAGTTCTTC. Its protein is CASTETTGPGLAGGPDEQFF.

The chain links TRBV27 to TRBJ1-6; D uncertain. Trimming shortened V by 6 bases and J by 9 bases, and 12 bases separated the two germline ends. The germline CDR1 and CDR2 sequences are MNHEY and SMNVEV (reference sequence). This CDR3 comprises 13 residues. The CDR3: CASRLPQPSPLHF. DNA of the CDR3: TGTGCCAGCAGACTACCCCAGCCTTCACCCCTCCACTTT.

This chain uses TRBV4-2 with TRBJ2-3; 9 bases align to TRBD2. The CDR3 is 16 residues long. Germline assignment: CDR1 LGHNA and CDR2 YNFKEQ. J gave up 8 bases and V 1 base, and 10 bases lay outside the gene matches. CDR3 residues: CASSQVAGGLGGTQYF. The DNA of the CDR3 is TGTGCCAGCAGCCAAGTTGCGGGAGGGCTTGGAGGTACGCAGTATTTT.

V is TRBV5-6 and J is TRBJ1-6, with no clear D. CDR1 is SGHDT and CDR2 is YYEEEE in the germline V gene. The length of the CDR3 is 15 residues. V was clipped by 0 bases and J by 6 bases, with 10 bases between them. CDR3 sequence reads: CASSLAPDSNSPLHF. Written as DNA, the CDR3 is TGTGCCAGCAGCTTGGCGCCAGACTCTAATTCACCCCTCCACTTT.

V usage is TRBV7-9 and J usage is TRBJ2-1, with TRBD2 identical over 7 bases. Trimming removed 5 bases from V and 7 bases from J; junction bases left unmatched: 8. The CDR3 totals 14 residues. Per the germline V gene, CDR1 is SEHNR and CDR2 is FQNEAQ (reference sequence). CDR3 in amino acids: CASSTSVSGNEQFF. The CDR3 nucleotides are TGTGCCAGCAGCACTAGCGTCTCAGGGAATGAGCAGTTCTTC.

This rearrangement joins TRBV19 to TRBJ1-2; D gene uncertain. CDR3 length equals 13 residues. The germline CDR1 and CDR2 sequences are LNHDA and SQIVND (reference sequence). V shed 5 bases and J shed 3 bases, with 10 bases lying between them. As DNA, the CDR3 is TGTGCCAGTAGTCTTAACCGGGACTATGGCTACACCTTC. Amino acids: CASSLNRDYGYTF.

The J gene is TRBJ1-3, the V gene TRBV28; TRBD1 matches 9 bases. The CDR3 consists of 20 residues. The junction had 22 bases not matched to a gene; V was cut back by 6 bases and J by 4 bases. Germline CDR1 reads MDHEN; CDR2 reads SYDVKM. CDR3 region: CASSHPFGTGLELFGNTIYF. The CDR3 nucleotides read TGTGCCAGCAGCCATCCCTTTGGGACAGGGCTAGAGTTGTTCGGAAACACCATATATTTT.

The chain is built from TRBV3-1 (or the pseudogene TRBV3-2) and TRBJ1-5; D is perhaps TRBD1 (6 bases). Trimming took off 0 bases at V and 7 bases at J, with 10 bases between the two ends. Germline V gene sequence: CDR1 LGHDT, CDR2 YNNKEL (reference sequence). The CDR3 is 14 amino acids. The chain's CDR3 is CASSQDWQGQPQHF. CDR3 in DNA: TGTGCCAGCAGCCAAGATTGGCAGGGGCAGCCCCAGCATTTT.

This clone came up once. The chain has TRBV27 and TRBJ1-5; 7 bases are shared with TRBD1. The CDR3 is made up of 15 amino acids. In germline, CDR1 is MNHEY, CDR2 SMNVEV (reference sequence). Germline trimming cut 7 bases from V and 6 bases from J; bases unmatched to any gene: 12. CDR3 DNA: TGTGCCAGCAAGTCGTCTACACAGGGGACTCAGCCCCAGCATTTT. Translated, it gives CASKSSTQGTQPQHF.

The chain carries TRBV4-1 and TRBJ1-3; TRBD1 is a possible D gene (6 bases). The CDR3 has 15 amino acids. V dropped 3 bases and J dropped 4 bases, with 13 bases sitting between them. In germline, CDR1 is MGHRA, CDR2 YSYEKL. The CDR3 reads CASSHQQGAGNTIYF. CDR3 DNA: TGCGCCAGCAGCCATCAACAGGGTGCCGGAAACACCATATATTTT.

The V gene is TRBV29-1, the J gene TRBJ1-4; D possibly corresponds to TRBD1 (5 bases). The CDR3 sequence is 14 residues long. Looked up from germline, CDR1 is SQVTM and CDR2 is ANQGSEA. V shed 4 bases and J shed 4 bases, with 13 bases lying between them. This chain's CDR3 is CSVGGGKGNEKLFF. The CDR3 DNA follows: TGCAGCGTTGGGGGGGGGAAAGGTAATGAAAAACTGTTTTTT.

The chain links TRBV29-1 to TRBJ1-4; 11 bases line up with TRBD1. The germline CDR1 and CDR2 sequences are SQVTM and ANQGSEA. The CDR3 contains 16 residues. The junction had 13 bases not matched to a gene; V was cut back by 7 bases and J by 6 bases. In DNA, the CDR3 is TGCAGCGCTACCGGGGGCGGGACAGGGGGAGATGAAAAACTGTTTTTT. Translation: CSATGGGTGGDEKLFF. Complete variable domain (other parts from reference TRBV29-1 and TRBJ1-4): SAVISQKPSRDICQRGTSLTIQCQVDSQVTMMFWYRQQPGQSLTLIATANQGSEATYESGFVIDKFPISRPNLTFSTLTVSNMSPEDSSIYLCSATGGGTGGDEKLFFGSGTQLSVL.

This clone is a singleton in its sample. The chain combines TRBV28 with TRBJ2-5, with D perhaps TRBD1 (5 bases). In germline, CDR1 is MDHEN, CDR2 SYDVKM. Trimming pared 6 bases from V and 2 bases from J, leaving 22 bases between. The CDR3 covers 17 residues. CDR3 sequence (DNA): TGTGCCAGCAGCACTTACCCCTGGGCAGGGATTCAAGAGACCCAGTACTTC. It is translated as CASSTYPWAGIQETQYF.

The CDR3 nucleotides read TGTGCCAGCAGCTTATTCGGTGGGACAGGGGTAATTGGAAACACCATATATTTT. As protein: CASSLFGGTGVIGNTIYF. The V gene is TRBV7-9, the J gene TRBJ1-3; 10 bases fit TRBD1. Germline CDR1 and CDR2: SEHNR and FQNEAQ (reference sequence). The CDR3 contains 18 residues. V lost 2 bases, J lost 3 bases, and 10 bases stayed unmatched.

The V call is TRBV19, the J call TRBJ2-3; 7 bases fit TRBD2. Germline V gene lookup returns CDR1 LNHDA and CDR2 SQIVND (reference sequence). Losses at the gene ends were 3 bases for V and 0 bases for J; bases not matched to a gene: 6. The length of the CDR3 is 16 residues. The CDR3 nucleotides read TGTGCCAGTAGTATGGCGGCGGGAGCTAGCACAGATACGCAGTATTTT. This encodes CASSMAAGASTDTQYF.

J is TRBJ2-5 and V is TRBV6-5, with TRBD1 as a possible D gene (6 bases). Trimming shortened V by 6 bases and J by 2 bases, and 7 bases separated the two germline ends. The CDR3 is 12 amino acids. Germline V gives CDR1 MNHEY, CDR2 SVGAGI. In nucleotides, the CDR3 is TGTGCCAGCAGGGACAGTCAAGAGACCCAGTACTTC. Encoded protein: CASRDSQETQYF.

The J gene is TRBJ1-2, the V gene TRBV20-1; D not resolved. Germline assignment: CDR1 DFQATT and CDR2 SNEGSKA (reference sequence). The CDR3 extends over 10 amino acids. V gave up 0 bases and J gave up 7 bases, with 3 bases separating them. The DNA for the CDR3 is TGCAGTGCTAGAGACAGTGGCTACACCTTC. It yields the protein CSARDSGYTF.

In this sample, this clone turned up once. The chain uses TRBV28 and TRBJ2-1; possibly TRBD1 for D (5 bases). Germline V gives CDR1 MDHEN, CDR2 SYDVKM. There are 14 residues in the CDR3. Between the trimmed V and J ends, which lost 3 bases and 9 bases, there was a span of 15 bases. The CDR3 here is CASSLGRWASEQFF. The CDR3 bases are TGTGCCAGCAGTTTGGGGCGGTGGGCCAGTGAGCAGTTCTTC.

The chain carries TRBV5-1 and TRBJ1-4, with D perhaps TRBD1 (5 bases). CDR3 length: 14 amino acids. V lost 0 bases and J 7 bases, leaving 10 bases between the germline ends. Germline CDR1 reads SGHRS; CDR2 reads YFSETQ. In nucleotides, the CDR3 is TGCGCCAGCAGCTTGGCCGGGAGGGGTGAAAAACTGTTTTTT. Its protein product is CASSLAGRGEKLFF.

DNA for the CDR3: TGCGCCAGCAGCCCCGGGGGAGGTAGCACAGATACGCAGTATTTT. Its translation: CASSPGGGSTDTQYF. The V and J genes are TRBV5-1 and TRBJ2-3; tentative D call: TRBD2 (6 bases). CDR1 and CDR2 from the germline V gene are SGHRS and YFSETQ. The CDR3 runs to 15 residues. V lost 4 bases and J 0 bases, leaving 12 bases between the germline ends.

The V and J genes are TRBV5-5 and TRBJ2-7; 14 nucleotides align to TRBD2. The V gene end was trimmed by 0 bases and the J gene end by 3 bases; junction bases not matched to a gene: 2. The CDR3 contains 16 residues. Germline V gene data show CDR1 as SGHKS and CDR2 as YYEKEE (reference sequence). The CDR3 nucleotides are TGTGCCAGCAGCTTGGGACTAGCGGGAGGGGTCTACGAGCAGTACTTC. Residues: CASSLGLAGGVYEQYF. Looking up the rest from reference TRBV5-5 and TRBJ2-7 gives the full variable domain: DAGVTQSPTHLIKTRGQQVTLRCSPISGHKSVSWYQQVLGQGPQFIFQYYEKEERGRGNFPDRFSARQFPNYSSELNVNALLLGDSALYLCASSLGLAGGVYEQYFGPGTRLTVT.

The CDR3 DNA follows: TGTGCCAGCAGCTTGCCCGGGAGCGGGGGAGAGACCCAGTACTTC. The encoded protein is CASSLPGSGGETQYF. The chain carries TRBV5-4 and TRBJ2-5, with 8 nucleotides matching TRBD2. Trimming removed 1 base from V and 4 bases from J; junction bases left unmatched: 6. The CDR3 extends over 15 amino acids. Germline V gene sequence: CDR1 SGHNT, CDR2 YYREEE (reference sequence).

CDR3 loop: CASATGGIANEKLFF. DNA for the CDR3: TGTGCCAGTGCAACAGGGGGCATTGCTAATGAAAAACTGTTTTTT. The chain combines TRBV19 with TRBJ1-4; the match to TRBD1 covers 9 bases. V trimming: 8 bases; J trimming: 3 bases; junction bases outside the gene matches: 7. Germline assignment: CDR1 LNHDA and CDR2 SQIVND (reference sequence). The CDR3 totals 15 residues.

The V gene is TRBV7-2, the J gene TRBJ1-6; 7 bases line up with TRBD1. Germline V gene lookup returns CDR1 SGHTA and CDR2 FQGNSA. The CDR3 contains 14 residues. Germline trimming cut 1 base from V and 9 bases from J; bases unmatched to any gene: 3. DNA of the CDR3: TGTGCCAGCAGCTTAGGCAACAGGGGTTCACCCCTCCACTTT. This sequence encodes CASSLGNRGSPLHF.

The chain uses TRBV7-2 and TRBJ2-1; 11 bases match TRBD2. Germline CDR1 is SGHTA and CDR2 is FQGNSA. CDR3 length: 15 amino acids. Trimming at V came to 7 bases and at J to 7 bases, leaving 9 bases not matched to a gene. In DNA, the CDR3 is TGTGCCAGCACCGGTGGGACTAGCGGTGGGAATGAGCAGTTCTTC. Its translation: CASTGGTSGGNEQFF.